These T cell receptor beta chains were read from a single sample in a study of blood T cell repertoires in COVID-19. Sequenced by immunoSEQ multiplex PCR; TCRdb stores in-frame clones only, minus some. The sample contains around 230,000 clones, about 81% of which appear only once. Material for sequencing was PBMCs or T cells enriched from blood (not recorded which). These receptors all stem from a man in his forties who had recovered from COVID-19. The conserved cysteine and the conserved F or W are not part of the CDR3 here. Each record gives: clone size, D gene, J gene, V gene, CDR3 protein. D genes are given only for firm matches. Clone sizes are given selectively: once, few, many, or a class where the clone is expanded.

size: -; D: -; J: TRBJ1-1; V: TRBV5-1; CDR3: ASSSRQESSEAF
size: -; D: TRBD2; J: TRBJ2-1; V: TRBV2; CDR3: ASRTSGAYNEQF
size: once; D: TRBD2; J: TRBJ2-7; V: TRBV11-2; CDR3: ASSTMSGRPSYEQY
size: -; D: -; J: TRBJ1-1; V: TRBV29-1; CDR3: SVQAPQGLNTEAF
size: few; D: -; J: TRBJ1-3; V: TRBV4-1; CDR3: ASSRGGQTSGNTIY
size: -; D: -; J: TRBJ2-1; V: TRBV7-9; CDR3: APFEFNEQF
size: few; D: TRBD1; J: TRBJ2-3; V: TRBV19; CDR3: ASTPQGLTDTQY
size: few; D: -; J: TRBJ1-4; V: TRBV28; CDR3: ASRRPGVHSAKLF
size: -; D: -; J: TRBJ2-5; V: TRBV11-2; CDR3: ASSLGHHTGKETQY
size: -; D: -; J: TRBJ2-1; V: TRBV12-3/TRBV12-4; CDR3: ASSSGVQF
size: -; D: TRBD2; J: TRBJ2-1; V: TRBV11-3; CDR3: ASSLGPGGNEQF
size: once; D: -; J: TRBJ1-5; V: TRBV30; CDR3: AWGEGEPQH
size: -; D: -; J: TRBJ2-7; V: TRBV5-6; CDR3: ASSSYQGTYEQY
size: -; D: TRBD2; J: TRBJ2-3; V: TRBV27; CDR3: ASSLYIAGGTDTQY
size: once; D: -; J: TRBJ2-7; V: TRBV6-6; CDR3: ASRAPEGSPYEQY
size: few; D: TRBD1; J: TRBJ1-2; V: TRBV14; CDR3: ASSTVGQGAGGYT
size: once; D: TRBD1; J: TRBJ1-4; V: TRBV5-1; CDR3: ASSSGQSNEKLF
size: -; D: TRBD1; J: TRBJ2-3; V: TRBV6-4; CDR3: ASSVTGVDTQY
size: -; D: TRBD1; J: TRBJ2-7; V: TRBV24-1; CDR3: ATSDFTGGPYEQY
size: -; D: TRBD1; J: TRBJ1-6; V: TRBV4-2; CDR3: ASSQPGTGVREPLH
size: once; D: TRBD1; J: TRBJ1-2; V: TRBV10-3; CDR3: AISPRQGRDGYT
size: -; D: TRBD1; J: TRBJ1-4; V: TRBV24-1; CDR3: ATSDSRTGNEKLF
size: -; D: -; J: TRBJ1-2; V: TRBV19; CDR3: ASSIKEFPYGYT
size: -; D: -; J: TRBJ1-6; V: TRBV3-1/TRBV3-2; CDR3: ASSQGVTNSPLH
size: -; D: -; J: TRBJ2-2; V: TRBV23-1; CDR3: ASTEEGGCTGELF
size: -; D: -; J: TRBJ2-5; V: TRBV24-1; CDR3: ATSDSTGTLQETQY
size: -; D: -; J: TRBJ1-2; V: TRBV30; CDR3: AWSKGAANYGYT
size: once; D: TRBD1; J: TRBJ2-7; V: TRBV19; CDR3: ARSCRQGVDEQY
size: -; D: -; J: TRBJ1-2; V: TRBV14; CDR3: ASSQEGISNYGYT
size: -; D: -; J: TRBJ2-3; V: TRBV2; CDR3: ASSAQSGGASPDTQY
size: -; D: -; J: TRBJ2-7; V: TRBV29-1; CDR3: SVRTASSYEQY